One sample yielded the 18 T cell receptor beta chains listed below, sequenced in a study of blood T cell repertoires in COVID-19. Produced via immunoSEQ multiplex PCR; TCRdb's table is partial and in-frame only. The data hold about 58,000 clones, with roughly nine tenths observed a single time. The sequenced sample consisted of peripheral blood. All receptors come from a woman aged 65 to 85 with active COVID-19.

The CDR3 nucleotides are TGTGCCAGCAGTACTTCCGACAGGGCTGGGAAACTGTTTTTT. Protein: CASSTSDRAGKLFF. The chain combines TRBV28 with TRBJ1-4; 7 bases align to TRBD1. Germline values: CDR1 MDHEN, CDR2 SYDVKM. V lost 5 bases, J lost 11 bases, and 11 bases stayed unmatched. The CDR3 runs to 14 residues.

A single count supports this clone. This chain uses TRBV11-2 with TRBJ2-1; 7 positions agree with TRBD2. V lost 8 bases, J lost 2 bases, and 18 bases stayed unmatched. The CDR3 contains 18 residues. Germline lookup yields CDR1 SGHAT and CDR2 FQNNGV. The CDR3 DNA reads TGTGCCAGCGGAGTAGGGGCGGGGAGGGCCCCCGCCTACAATGAGCAGTTCTTC. The encoded protein is CASGVGAGRAPAYNEQFF.

For this clone: At one end, the junction sequence differs from germline, possibly due to a read error. This chain joins TRBV7-7 and TRBJ2-2; TRBD2 aligns across 8 bases. CDR1 and CDR2 (germline): SSHAT, FNYEAQ (reference sequence). The CDR3 sequence is 15 residues long. CDR3 nucleotides: TGTGCTAGCAGCTCCGGACTAGCTAACACCGGGGAGCTGTTTTTT. Protein product: CASSSGLANTGELFF.

The J gene is TRBJ2-7, the V gene TRBV5-1, with 8 bases matching TRBD1. This CDR3 region has 14 residues. V lost 2 bases, J lost 4 bases, and 5 bases stayed unmatched. CDR1 is SGHRS and CDR2 is YFSETQ in the germline V gene. As DNA, the CDR3 is TGCGCCAGCAGCTTCGGGACAGGTCGGTACGAGCAGTACTTC. This codes for CASSFGTGRYEQYF.

The rearrangement joins TRBV5-1 to TRBJ2-5; a weak D match, TRBD1 (5 bases). The CDR3 runs 15 residues. V lost 4 bases and J 5 bases, leaving 18 bases between the germline ends. In germline, CDR1 is SGHRS, CDR2 YFSETQ. Here the CDR3 DNA reads TGCGCCAGCAGCGCGGACAACCCCCCTTCGGAGACCCAGTACTTC. It encodes CASSADNPPSETQYF.

This chain uses TRBV12-5 with TRBJ1-2; D is uncertain. The CDR3 length is 14 residues. V shed 4 bases and J shed 5 bases, with 14 bases lying between them. Germline loops: CDR1 LGHNT, CDR2 FRNRAP. The CDR3: CASGSSGVGYGYTF. In DNA, the CDR3 is TGTGCTAGTGGTTCCTCCGGGGTCGGGTATGGCTACACCTTC.

The V call is TRBV5-1, the J call TRBJ2-5, with 12 bases identical to TRBD2. This CDR3 is 15 amino acids long. Germline CDR1 SGHRS, CDR2 YFSETQ. Unmatched junction bases numbered 2, after V lost 1 base and J lost 4 bases. CDR3 residues: CASSLSSGRGETQYF. CDR3 sequence (DNA): TGCGCCAGCAGCTTGTCTAGCGGGAGGGGAGAGACCCAGTACTTC.

The J gene is TRBJ1-2, the V gene TRBV19, with TRBD1 identical over 9 bases. Germline V lookup: CDR1 LNHDA, CDR2 SQIVND (reference sequence). V lost 4 bases and J lost 4; bases outside the gene matches: 7. This CDR3 contains 15 residues. CDR3 in amino acids: CASSTDRGSSYGYTF. CDR3 DNA: TGTGCCAGTAGTACCGACAGGGGGTCCTCCTATGGCTACACCTTC.

The CDR3 spells CAISPTGAEGYEQYF. The CDR3 nucleotides read TGTGCCATCAGTCCGACAGGGGCAGAGGGGTACGAGCAGTACTTC. This chain links TRBV10-3 with TRBJ2-7; 8 positions match TRBD1. V lost 5 bases, J lost 4 bases, and 10 bases stayed unmatched. This CDR3 is 15 amino acids long. Germline V gene lookup returns CDR1 ENHRY and CDR2 SYGVKD.

The gene calls are TRBV18 and TRBJ2-6; the match to TRBD1 covers 7 bases. The CDR3 length is 17 residues. V shed 2 bases and J 0 bases; nucleotides not matched to a gene: 4. Looked up from germline, CDR1 is KGHSH and CDR2 is LQKENI. The DNA for the CDR3 is TGTGCCAGCTCACCAGGGACAGCGTTCTCTGGGGCCAACGTCCTGACTTTC. It is translated as CASSPGTAFSGANVLTF.

J is TRBJ2-4 and V is TRBV3-1 (or the pseudogene TRBV3-2); D uncertain. This CDR3 spans 13 amino acids. CDR1 LGHDT and CDR2 YNNKEL come from the germline V gene (reference sequence). V was cut by 3 bases and J by 0 bases, with 3 bases left in between. The CDR3 coding sequence is TGTGCCAGCAGCCACGTAGCCAAAAACATTCAGTACTTC. This translates into CASSHVAKNIQYF.

The gene calls are TRBV15 and TRBJ2-3, with 13 bases matching TRBD2. The trim removed 1 base at V and 7 bases at J, leaving 2 bases unmatched. Germline CDR1 LNHNV, CDR2 YYDKDF (reference sequence). The CDR3 sequence is 15 residues long. Here the CDR3 DNA reads TGTGCCACCAGCAGAGGACTAGCGGGGGGTTATACGCAGTATTTT. Protein sequence: CATSRGLAGGYTQYF.

The chain carries TRBV6-1 and TRBJ1-5; possibly TRBD1 for D (5 bases). Deletions cut 1 base from V and 6 bases from J, with 16 bases between. The CDR3 is made up of 16 amino acids. CDR1 and CDR2 from the germline V gene are MNHNS and SASEGT. In nucleotides, the CDR3 is TGTGCCAGCAGTGAAGATGGGGCCCAGGGCGGTCAGCCCCAGCATTTT. This translates into CASSEDGAQGGQPQHF.

J is TRBJ2-3 and V is TRBV3-1 (or the pseudogene TRBV3-2), with 8 positions matching TRBD2. Germline CDR1 LGHDT, CDR2 YNNKEL (reference sequence). V dropped 3 bases and J dropped 2; count of bases not matched to a gene: 4. The CDR3 totals 15 residues. CDR3 sequence (DNA): TGTGCCAGCAGCCAGAGCGGGAGCAACACAGATACGCAGTATTTT. Translated, it gives CASSQSGSNTDTQYF.

The chain uses TRBV5-1 and TRBJ2-3; no reliable D call. CDR1 and CDR2 (germline): SGHRS, YFSETQ. V gave up 4 bases and J gave up 2 bases, with 2 bases separating them. This CDR3 has 11 amino acids. The CDR3 region is CASSHTDTQYF. In DNA form, the CDR3 reads TGCGCCAGCAGCCACACAGATACGCAGTATTTT.

The chain has TRBV24-1 and TRBJ2-1, with 12 bases aligning to TRBD2. Trimming removed 4 bases from V and 7 bases from J; junction bases left unmatched: 7. This CDR3 comprises 16 residues. CDR1 and CDR2 (germline): KGHDR, SFDVKD. Written as DNA, the CDR3 is TGTGCCACCAGTGACCAGGGACTAGCGGGCAATAATGAGCAGTTCTTC. The encoded protein is CATSDQGLAGNNEQFF.

This clone was recorded only once. V is TRBV3-1 (or the pseudogene TRBV3-2) and J is TRBJ1-1; D gene uncertain. The CDR3 consists of 14 residues. Germline assignment: CDR1 LGHDT and CDR2 YNNKEL (reference sequence). V shed 3 bases and J shed 4 bases, with 12 bases lying between them. The CDR3 nucleotides read TGTGCCAGCAGCCAGGAGGGTGGGAGCACTGAAGCTTTCTTT. This sequence encodes CASSQEGGSTEAFF.

This chain links TRBV10-3 with TRBJ1-6; a possible D gene is TRBD1 (6 bases). The germline gives CDR1 ENHRY, CDR2 SYGVKD. Trimming removed 4 bases at V and 10 bases at J, with 11 bases between. The CDR3 length is 13 residues. CDR3 loop: CAISVGAASPLHF. The CDR3, as DNA: TGTGCCATCAGTGTGGGGGCGGCATCACCCCTCCACTTT.